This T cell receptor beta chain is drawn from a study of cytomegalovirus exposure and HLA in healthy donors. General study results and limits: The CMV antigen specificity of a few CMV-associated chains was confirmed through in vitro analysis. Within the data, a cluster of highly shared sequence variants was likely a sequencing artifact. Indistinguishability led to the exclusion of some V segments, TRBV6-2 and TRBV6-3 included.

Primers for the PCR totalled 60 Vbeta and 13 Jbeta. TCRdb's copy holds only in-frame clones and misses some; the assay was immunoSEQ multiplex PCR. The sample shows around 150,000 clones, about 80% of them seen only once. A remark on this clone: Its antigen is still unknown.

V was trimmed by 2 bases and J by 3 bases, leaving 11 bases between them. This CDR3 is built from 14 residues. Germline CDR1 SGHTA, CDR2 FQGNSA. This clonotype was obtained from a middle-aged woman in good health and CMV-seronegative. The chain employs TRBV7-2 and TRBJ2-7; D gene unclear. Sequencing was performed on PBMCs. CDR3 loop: CASSLRLRNYEQYF. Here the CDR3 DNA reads TGTGCCAGCAGCTTACGGTTGCGAAACTACGAGCAGTACTTC. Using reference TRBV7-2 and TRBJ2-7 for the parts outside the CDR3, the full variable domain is GAGVSQSPSNKVTEKGKDVELRCDPISGHTALYWYRQSLGQGLEFLIYFQGNSAPDKSGLPSDRFSAERTGGSVSTLTIQRTQQEDSAVYLCASSLRLRNYEQYFGPGTRLTVT.